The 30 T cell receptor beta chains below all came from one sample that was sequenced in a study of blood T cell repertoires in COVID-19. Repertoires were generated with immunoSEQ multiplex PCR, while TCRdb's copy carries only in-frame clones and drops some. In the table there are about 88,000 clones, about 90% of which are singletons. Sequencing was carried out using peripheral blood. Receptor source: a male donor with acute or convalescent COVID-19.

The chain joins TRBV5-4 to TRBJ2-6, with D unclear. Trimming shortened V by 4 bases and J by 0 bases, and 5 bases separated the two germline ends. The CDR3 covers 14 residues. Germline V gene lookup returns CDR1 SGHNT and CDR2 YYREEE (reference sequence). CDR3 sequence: CASSDTSGANVLTF. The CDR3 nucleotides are TGTGCCAGCAGCGACACCTCTGGGGCCAACGTCCTGACTTTC.

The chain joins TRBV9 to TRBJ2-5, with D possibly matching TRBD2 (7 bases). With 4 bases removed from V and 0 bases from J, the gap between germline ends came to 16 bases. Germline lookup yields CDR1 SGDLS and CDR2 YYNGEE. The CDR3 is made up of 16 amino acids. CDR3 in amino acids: CASSPVGGGYQETQYF. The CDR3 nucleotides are TGTGCCAGCAGCCCAGTAGGGGGGGGGTACCAAGAGACCCAGTACTTC.

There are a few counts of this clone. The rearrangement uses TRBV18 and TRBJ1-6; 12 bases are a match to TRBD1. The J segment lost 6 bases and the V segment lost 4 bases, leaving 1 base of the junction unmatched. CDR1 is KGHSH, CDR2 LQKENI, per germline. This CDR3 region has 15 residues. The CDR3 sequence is CASSLGQGANSPLHF. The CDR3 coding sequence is TGTGCCAGCTCACTGGGACAGGGGGCTAATTCACCCCTCCACTTT.

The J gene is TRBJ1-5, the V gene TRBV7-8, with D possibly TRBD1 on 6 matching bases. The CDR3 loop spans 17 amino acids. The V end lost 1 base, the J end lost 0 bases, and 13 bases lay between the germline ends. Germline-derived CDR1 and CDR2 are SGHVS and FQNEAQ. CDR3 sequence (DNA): TGTGCCAGCAGCTTAGGCAACAGGGCCCTTAGCAATCAGCCCCAGCATTTT. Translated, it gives CASSLGNRALSNQPQHF.

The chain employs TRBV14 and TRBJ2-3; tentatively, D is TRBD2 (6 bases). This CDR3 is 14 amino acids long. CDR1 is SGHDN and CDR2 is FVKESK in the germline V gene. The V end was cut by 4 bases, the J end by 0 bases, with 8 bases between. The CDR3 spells CASSRGTSTDTQYF. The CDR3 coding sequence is TGTGCCAGCAGCCGGGGGACTAGCACAGATACGCAGTATTTT.

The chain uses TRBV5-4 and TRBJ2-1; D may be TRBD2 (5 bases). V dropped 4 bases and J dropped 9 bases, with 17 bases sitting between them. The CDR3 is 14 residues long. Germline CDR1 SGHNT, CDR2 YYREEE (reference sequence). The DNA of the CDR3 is TGTGCCAGCAGCCCGCGCGAGGTCGGGGTTGAGCAGTTCTTC. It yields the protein CASSPREVGVEQFF.

The CDR3 DNA reads TGTGCCAGCAGCTTCAGCGGGGGCGCTAGCTCCTACAATGAGCAGTTCTTC. This gives the protein CASSFSGGASSYNEQFF. V and J are TRBV7-2 and TRBJ2-1; 8 nucleotides agree with TRBD2. Unmatched junction bases numbered 7, after V lost 3 bases and J lost 0 bases. From germline, CDR1 is SGHTA and CDR2 FQGNSA. There are 17 residues in the CDR3.

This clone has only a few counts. The CDR3 here is CASGSGVSYNEQFF. The CDR3 bases are TGTGCTAGTGGTAGCGGGGTATCCTACAATGAGCAGTTCTTC. The V and J genes are TRBV12-5 and TRBJ2-1; 7 nucleotides match TRBD2. V was clipped by 5 bases and J by 1 base; unmatched bases: 2. Germline V CDR1 and CDR2: LGHNT, FRNRAP. The CDR3 length is 14 residues.

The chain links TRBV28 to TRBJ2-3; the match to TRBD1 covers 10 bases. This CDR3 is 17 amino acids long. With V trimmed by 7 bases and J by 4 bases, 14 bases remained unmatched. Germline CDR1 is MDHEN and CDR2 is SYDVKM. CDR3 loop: CASIGDRGGIVADTQYF. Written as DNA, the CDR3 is TGTGCCAGCATAGGGGACAGGGGAGGCATTGTCGCAGATACGCAGTATTTT.

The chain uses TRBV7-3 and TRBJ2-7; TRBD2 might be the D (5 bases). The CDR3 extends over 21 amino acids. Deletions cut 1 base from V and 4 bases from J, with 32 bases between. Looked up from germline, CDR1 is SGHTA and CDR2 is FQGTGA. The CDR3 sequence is CASSLSRIRAAETLAPYEQYF. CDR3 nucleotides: TGTGCCAGCAGCTTAAGTCGAATCAGAGCGGCCGAAACCCTGGCCCCATACGAGCAGTACTTC.

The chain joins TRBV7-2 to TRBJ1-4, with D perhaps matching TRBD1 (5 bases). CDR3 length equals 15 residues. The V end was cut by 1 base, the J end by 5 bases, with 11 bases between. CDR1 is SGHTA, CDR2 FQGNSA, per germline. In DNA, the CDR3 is TGTGCCAGCAGCTTAGATCGCCAGGGCAATGAAAAACTGTTTTTT. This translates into CASSLDRQGNEKLFF.

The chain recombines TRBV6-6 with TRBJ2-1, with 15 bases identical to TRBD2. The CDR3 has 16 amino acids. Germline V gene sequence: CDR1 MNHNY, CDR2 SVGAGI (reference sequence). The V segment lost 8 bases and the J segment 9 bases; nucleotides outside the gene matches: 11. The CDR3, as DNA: TGTGCCAGCGCATGGACTAGCGGGGGGGCGAGGGGTGAGCAGTTCTTC. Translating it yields CASAWTSGGARGEQFF.

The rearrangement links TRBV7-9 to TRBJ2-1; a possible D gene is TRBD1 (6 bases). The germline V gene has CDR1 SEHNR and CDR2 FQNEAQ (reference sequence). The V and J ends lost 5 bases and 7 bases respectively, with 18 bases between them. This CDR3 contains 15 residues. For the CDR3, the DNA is TGTGCCAGCAGCCCCCAGGGGAATGTGGCGAATGAGCAGTTCTTC. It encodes CASSPQGNVANEQFF.

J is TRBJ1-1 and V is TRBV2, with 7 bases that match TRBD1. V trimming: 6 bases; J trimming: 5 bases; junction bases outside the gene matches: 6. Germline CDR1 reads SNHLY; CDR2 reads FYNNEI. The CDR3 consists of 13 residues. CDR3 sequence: CASRAQGGTEAFF. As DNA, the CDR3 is TGTGCCAGCAGGGCGCAGGGGGGAACTGAAGCTTTCTTT.

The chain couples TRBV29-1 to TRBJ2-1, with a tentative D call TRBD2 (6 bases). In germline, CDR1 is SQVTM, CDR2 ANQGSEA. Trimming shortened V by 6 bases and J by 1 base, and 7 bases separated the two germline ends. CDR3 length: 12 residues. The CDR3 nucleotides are TGCAGCGTCGCGGGGTCCTACAATGAGCAGTTCTTC. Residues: CSVAGSYNEQFF.

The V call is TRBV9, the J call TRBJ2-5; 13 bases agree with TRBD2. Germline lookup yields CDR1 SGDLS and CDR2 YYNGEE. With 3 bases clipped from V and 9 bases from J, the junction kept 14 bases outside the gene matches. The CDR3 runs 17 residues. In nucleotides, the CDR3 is TGTGCCAGCAGCGCCAAGACTAGCGGGGGGCCCCAAGGGGCCCAGTACTTC. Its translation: CASSAKTSGGPQGAQYF.

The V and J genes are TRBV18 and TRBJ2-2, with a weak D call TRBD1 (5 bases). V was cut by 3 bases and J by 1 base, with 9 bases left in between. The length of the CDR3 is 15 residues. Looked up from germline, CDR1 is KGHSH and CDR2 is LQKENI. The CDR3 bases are TGTGCCAGCTCACCGAAGGGGAAGAACACCGGGGAGCTGTTTTTT. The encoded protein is CASSPKGKNTGELFF.

CDR3 coding DNA: TGCAGCGTCGACGGGACAGCCCAAGAGACCCAGTACTTC. Translating gives CSVDGTAQETQYF. The V and J genes are TRBV29-1 and TRBJ2-5, with 7 positions matching TRBD1. The trim removed 6 bases at V and 1 base at J, leaving 5 bases unmatched. The CDR3 spans 13 residues. Germline-derived CDR1 and CDR2 are SQVTM and ANQGSEA.

The CDR3 spells CASSPGTGVIYEQYF. CDR3 DNA sequence: TGTGCCAGCAGCCCCGGGACAGGGGTGATCTACGAGCAGTACTTC. The chain recombines TRBV5-8 with TRBJ2-7; 10 bases line up with TRBD1. J gave up 3 bases and V 4 bases, and 7 bases lay outside the gene matches. In germline, CDR1 is SGHTS, CDR2 YDEGEE. The CDR3 contains 15 residues.

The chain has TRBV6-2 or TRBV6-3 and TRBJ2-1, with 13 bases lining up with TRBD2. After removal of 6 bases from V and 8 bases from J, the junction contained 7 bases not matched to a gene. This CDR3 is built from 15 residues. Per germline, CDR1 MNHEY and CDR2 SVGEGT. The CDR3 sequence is CASSLTSGGSHEQFF. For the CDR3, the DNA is TGTGCCAGCAGCTTGACTAGCGGGGGGTCCCATGAGCAGTTCTTC.

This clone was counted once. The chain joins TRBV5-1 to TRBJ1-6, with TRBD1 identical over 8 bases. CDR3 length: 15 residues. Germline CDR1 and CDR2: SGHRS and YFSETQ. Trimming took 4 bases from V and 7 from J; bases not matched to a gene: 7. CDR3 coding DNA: TGCGCCAGCAGCGTGTGGACAGGGATAAATTCACCCCTCCACTTT. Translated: CASSVWTGINSPLHF. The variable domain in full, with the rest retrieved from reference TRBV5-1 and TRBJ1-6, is KAGVTQTPRYLIKTRGQQVTLSCSPISGHRSVSWYQQTPGQGLQFLFEYFSETQRNKGNFPGRFSGRQFSNSRSEMNVSTLELGDSALYLCASSVWTGINSPLHFGNGTRLTVT.

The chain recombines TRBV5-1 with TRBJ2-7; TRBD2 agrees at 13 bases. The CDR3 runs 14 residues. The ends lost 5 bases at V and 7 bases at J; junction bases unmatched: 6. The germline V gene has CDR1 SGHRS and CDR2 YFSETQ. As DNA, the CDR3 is TGCGCCAGCAGGGATCCGGGACTAGCGGGAGAGCAGTACTTC. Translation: CASRDPGLAGEQYF. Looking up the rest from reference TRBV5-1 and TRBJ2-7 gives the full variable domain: KAGVTQTPRYLIKTRGQQVTLSCSPISGHRSVSWYQQTPGQGLQFLFEYFSETQRNKGNFPGRFSGRQFSNSRSEMNVSTLELGDSALYLCASRDPGLAGEQYFGPGTRLTVT.

The CDR3 bases are TGTGCCAGCTCCACTGGAAACACCATATATTTT. Translating gives CASSTGNTIYF. The chain is built from TRBV28 and TRBJ1-3, with D hard to call. The length of the CDR3 is 11 residues. V was cut by 8 bases and J by 2 bases, with 4 bases left in between. CDR1 and CDR2 from the germline V gene are MDHEN and SYDVKM.

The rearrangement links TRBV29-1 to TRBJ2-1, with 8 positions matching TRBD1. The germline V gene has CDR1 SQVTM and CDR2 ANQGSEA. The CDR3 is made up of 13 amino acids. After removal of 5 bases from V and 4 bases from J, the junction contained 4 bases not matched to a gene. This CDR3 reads CSVRRTGYNEQFF. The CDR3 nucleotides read TGCAGCGTTAGGCGGACAGGGTACAATGAGCAGTTCTTC.

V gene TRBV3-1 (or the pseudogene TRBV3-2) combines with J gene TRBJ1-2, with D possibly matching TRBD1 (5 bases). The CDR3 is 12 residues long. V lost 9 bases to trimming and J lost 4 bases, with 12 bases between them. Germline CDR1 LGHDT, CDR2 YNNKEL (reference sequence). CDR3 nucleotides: TGTGCCAGTGGGGCAGACCTCTATGGCTACACCTTC. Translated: CASGADLYGYTF.

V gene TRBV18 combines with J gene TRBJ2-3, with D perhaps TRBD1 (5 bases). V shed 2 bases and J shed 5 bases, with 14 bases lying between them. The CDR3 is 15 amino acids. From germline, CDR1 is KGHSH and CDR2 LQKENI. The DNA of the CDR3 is TGTGCCAGCTCACCATGGACACCCGCTGGAGATACGCAGTATTTT. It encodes CASSPWTPAGDTQYF. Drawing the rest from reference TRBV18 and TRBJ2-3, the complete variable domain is NAGVMQNPRHLVRRRGQEARLRCSPMKGHSHVYWYRQLPEEGLKFMVYLQKENIIDESGMPKERFSAEFPKEGPSILRIQQVVRGDSAAYFCASSPWTPAGDTQYFGPGTRLTVL.

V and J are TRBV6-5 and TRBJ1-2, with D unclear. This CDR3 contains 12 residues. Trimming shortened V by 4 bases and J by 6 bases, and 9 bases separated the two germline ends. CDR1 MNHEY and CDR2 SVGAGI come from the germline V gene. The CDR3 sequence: CASSLIQNGYTF. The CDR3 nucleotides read TGTGCCAGCAGTTTAATACAAAATGGCTACACCTTC.

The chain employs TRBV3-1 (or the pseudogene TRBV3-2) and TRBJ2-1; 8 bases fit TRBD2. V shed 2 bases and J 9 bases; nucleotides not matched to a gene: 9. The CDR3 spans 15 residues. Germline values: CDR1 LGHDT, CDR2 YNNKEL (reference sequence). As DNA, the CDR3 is TGTGCCAGCAGCCAAACAACGGGGGGGCTAAGTGAGCAGTTCTTC. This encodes CASSQTTGGLSEQFF.

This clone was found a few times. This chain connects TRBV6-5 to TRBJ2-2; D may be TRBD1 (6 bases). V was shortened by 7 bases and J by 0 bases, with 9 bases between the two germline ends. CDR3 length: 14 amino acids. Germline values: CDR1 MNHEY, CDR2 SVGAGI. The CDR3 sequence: CASIRQANTGELFF. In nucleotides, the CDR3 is TGTGCCAGCATAAGACAGGCGAACACCGGGGAGCTGTTTTTT.

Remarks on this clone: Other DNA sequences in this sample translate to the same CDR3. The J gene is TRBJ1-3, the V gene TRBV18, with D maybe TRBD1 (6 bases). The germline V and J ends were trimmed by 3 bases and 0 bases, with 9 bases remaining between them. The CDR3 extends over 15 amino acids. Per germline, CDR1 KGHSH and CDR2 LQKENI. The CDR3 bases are TGTGCCAGCTCACCGGACAGCAACTCTGGAAACACCATATATTTT. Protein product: CASSPDSNSGNTIYF.